Listed below are T cell receptor beta chains from one sample, sequenced in a study of cytomegalovirus exposure and HLA in healthy donors. Sequencing used immunoSEQ multiplex PCR; TCRdb keeps in-frame clones, though not all of them. The repertoire has hundreds of thousands of clones, 90% of them found once; the top ten carry approximately 3%. Material: PBMCs. Every receptor here comes from a woman aged 30 to 39 in good health and CMV-seronegative. The conserved cysteine and the conserved F or W are not part of the CDR3 here.

v_gene: TRBV29-1
j_gene: TRBJ2-7
CDR3aa: SVVTRDMFEQY

v_gene: TRBV30
j_gene: TRBJ2-5
CDR3aa: AWSVLGSPRWAGYETQY

v_gene: TRBV5-6
j_gene: TRBJ2-7
CDR3aa: ASSPTGGSYEQY

v_gene: TRBV19
j_gene: TRBJ2-7
CDR3aa: ASSPGQGVHYEQY

v_gene: TRBV4-1
j_gene: TRBJ2-5
CDR3aa: ASSYGGQGQETQY

v_gene: TRBV5-6
j_gene: TRBJ2-7
CDR3aa: ASSYAPKTSGPLV

v_gene: TRBV5-6
j_gene: TRBJ2-7
CDR3aa: ASSLGWLGTGTYEQY

v_gene: TRBV14
j_gene: TRBJ1-1
CDR3aa: ASSQGAGPGTEAF

v_gene: TRBV6-6
j_gene: TRBJ2-7
CDR3aa: ASSRTGSLYEQY

v_gene: TRBV30
j_gene: TRBJ2-1
CDR3aa: AWSVGTGWGDEQF

v_gene: TRBV28
j_gene: TRBJ2-7
CDR3aa: ASSTGLYEQY

v_gene: TRBV7-9
j_gene: TRBJ1-1
CDR3aa: ASSTGEATEAF

v_gene: TRBV28
j_gene: TRBJ2-5
CDR3aa: ASSQGLAGVETQY

v_gene: TRBV28
j_gene: TRBJ1-5
CDR3aa: ASSLRQGNQPQH

v_gene: TRBV19
j_gene: TRBJ2-4
CDR3aa: ASSTGTQANIQY

v_gene: TRBV2
j_gene: TRBJ1-4
CDR3aa: ASSEVHREGEKLF

v_gene: TRBV7-9
j_gene: TRBJ1-1
CDR3aa: ASSLVGVIEAF

v_gene: TRBV6-1
j_gene: TRBJ1-4
CDR3aa: ASSHTTGSEKLF

v_gene: TRBV5-3
j_gene: TRBJ1-4
CDR3aa: ARSAGQGPTATNEKLF

v_gene: TRBV7-8
j_gene: TRBJ2-1
CDR3aa: ASSSGPSTREQF

v_gene: TRBV29-1
j_gene: TRBJ2-5
CDR3aa: SVVGSGGRSIETQY

v_gene: TRBV4-1
j_gene: TRBJ1-2
CDR3aa: ASSQEQGDRHGYT

v_gene: TRBV9
j_gene: TRBJ2-7
CDR3aa: ASSVATGESYEQY

v_gene: TRBV21-1
j_gene: TRBJ2-7
CDR3aa: ASGGSLLRDRDYEQY

v_gene: TRBV7-6
j_gene: TRBJ2-7
CDR3aa: ASSTGNYEQY

v_gene: TRBV15
j_gene: TRBJ1-2
CDR3aa: ATSRGNGYT

v_gene: TRBV27
j_gene: TRBJ2-7
CDR3aa: ASSLSGTGPYEQY

v_gene: TRBV18
j_gene: TRBJ1-1
CDR3aa: ASSPQTGTEAF

v_gene: TRBV2
j_gene: TRBJ2-2
CDR3aa: ASSEAGGGTGELF

v_gene: TRBV30
j_gene: TRBJ2-1
CDR3aa: AWSVKNEQF

v_gene: TRBV7-9
j_gene: TRBJ2-7
CDR3aa: ASSSDPRASSYEQY

v_gene: TRBV25-1
j_gene: TRBJ2-1
CDR3aa: ASSRMNEQF

v_gene: TRBV28
j_gene: TRBJ2-5
CDR3aa: ASSQLAGALNQETQY

v_gene: TRBV5-4
j_gene: TRBJ2-7
CDR3aa: ASSKPGQGYEQY

v_gene: TRBV23-1
j_gene: TRBJ1-2
CDR3aa: ASSPPPTEHYGYT

v_gene: TRBV10-2
j_gene: TRBJ1-5
CDR3aa: ANQGARMPQH

v_gene: TRBV2
j_gene: TRBJ2-1
CDR3aa: ASSGGGLAEESSYNEQF

v_gene: TRBV21-1
j_gene: TRBJ1-5
CDR3aa: ARKHRDSPRYRPQH

v_gene: TRBV5-4
j_gene: TRBJ2-7
CDR3aa: ASSLDRYEQY

v_gene: TRBV19
j_gene: TRBJ1-2
CDR3aa: ASSIDRSDGYT

v_gene: TRBV28
j_gene: TRBJ1-2
CDR3aa: ASSSELWDGYT

v_gene: TRBV19
j_gene: TRBJ1-2
CDR3aa: ASRPGQAGNYGYT

v_gene: TRBV2
j_gene: TRBJ2-1
CDR3aa: ASDVRGGNEQF

v_gene: TRBV7-9
j_gene: TRBJ1-1
CDR3aa: ASSLAPAGENTEAF

v_gene: TRBV5-6
j_gene: TRBJ2-7
CDR3aa: ASSRGTGAYEQY

v_gene: TRBV28
j_gene: TRBJ1-5
CDR3aa: ASSTGRVGQPQH

v_gene: TRBV7-3
j_gene: TRBJ2-2
CDR3aa: ASSLLAGGLGTGELF

v_gene: TRBV11-2
j_gene: TRBJ1-2
CDR3aa: ASSLDSRLAGQGLGYT

v_gene: TRBV7-9
j_gene: TRBJ1-4
CDR3aa: ASSLGTRGDHEKLF

v_gene: TRBV4-3
j_gene: TRBJ2-2
CDR3aa: ASSQDWWTGGDSGELF

v_gene: TRBV11-3
j_gene: TRBJ2-1
CDR3aa: ASSLLGPGIGEQF

v_gene: TRBV7-8
j_gene: TRBJ2-7
CDR3aa: ASSLAVGEQY

v_gene: TRBV27
j_gene: TRBJ2-3
CDR3aa: ATSTVGRADTQY

v_gene: TRBV7-9
j_gene: TRBJ2-7
CDR3aa: ASSSGTALYEQY

v_gene: TRBV11-3
j_gene: TRBJ2-1
CDR3aa: ASTGTGAYNEQF